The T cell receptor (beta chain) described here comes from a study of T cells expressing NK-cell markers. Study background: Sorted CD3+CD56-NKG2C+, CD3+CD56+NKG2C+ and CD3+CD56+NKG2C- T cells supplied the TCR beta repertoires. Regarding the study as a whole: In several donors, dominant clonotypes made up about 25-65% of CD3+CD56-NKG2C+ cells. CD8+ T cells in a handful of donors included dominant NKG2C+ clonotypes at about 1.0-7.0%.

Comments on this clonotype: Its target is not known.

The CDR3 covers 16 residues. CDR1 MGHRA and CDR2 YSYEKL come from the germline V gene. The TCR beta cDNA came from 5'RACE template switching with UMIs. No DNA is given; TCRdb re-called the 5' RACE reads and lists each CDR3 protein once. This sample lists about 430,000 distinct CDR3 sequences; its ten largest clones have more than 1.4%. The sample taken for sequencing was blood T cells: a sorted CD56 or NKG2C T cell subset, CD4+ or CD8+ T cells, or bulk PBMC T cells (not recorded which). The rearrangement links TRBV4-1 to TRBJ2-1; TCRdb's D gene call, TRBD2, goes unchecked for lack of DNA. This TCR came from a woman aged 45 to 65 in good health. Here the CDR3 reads CASRTQRTSVNNEQFF.